The 21 T cell receptor beta chains listed next were all sequenced from one sample in a study of cytomegalovirus exposure and HLA in healthy donors. Primers for the PCR totalled 60 Vbeta and 13 Jbeta. TCRdb's copy holds only in-frame clones and misses some; the assay was immunoSEQ multiplex PCR. The sample lists about 190,000 clones, around 80% occurring once. The sequenced sample consisted of PBMCs. All receptors come from a man aged 35-49 years in good health and CMV-seropositive.

V usage is TRBV5-6 and J usage is TRBJ1-1; weak D call: TRBD1 (6 bases). V gave up 6 bases and J gave up 1 base, with 16 bases separating them. Germline CDR1 reads SGHDT; CDR2 reads YYEEEE. This CDR3 contains 15 residues. CDR3 region: CASTFWGLGNTEAFF. The CDR3 DNA follows: TGTGCCAGCACCTTTTGGGGGCTAGGGAACACTGAAGCTTTCTTT.

This clone was seen a handful of times. At one boundary the junction diverges from the germline segment, which might be a read error. This chain uses TRBV28 with TRBJ2-1; maybe TRBD1 (5 bases). The CDR3 has 13 residues. Germline lookup yields CDR1 MDHEN and CDR2 SYDVKM. CDR3 bases: TGTGCCAGCAGTTTATCCCCCCAGGGAAAGGCCCTCTTC. Translated, it gives CASSLSPQGKALF. The full variable domain, with the rest looked up from reference TRBV28 and TRBJ2-1, is DVKVTQSSRYLVKRTGEKVFLECVQDMDHENMFWYRQDPGLGLRLIYFSYDVKMKEKGDIPEGYSVSREKKERFSLILESASTNQTSMYLCASSLSPQGKALFGPGTRLTVL.

The chain uses TRBV19 and TRBJ2-7; D possibly corresponds to TRBD1 (5 bases). This CDR3 is built from 14 residues. CDR1 is LNHDA and CDR2 is SQIVND in the germline V gene (reference sequence). V lost 0 bases and J lost 7, with 13 bases in between. The CDR3 DNA reads TGTGCCAGTAGTATAGATCTCCGGGCAGGGGAGCAGTACTTC. Amino acids: CASSIDLRAGEQYF.

The chain joins TRBV19 to TRBJ2-5; 7 positions match TRBD1. Germline V CDR1 and CDR2: LNHDA, SQIVND (reference sequence). The CDR3 length is 13 residues. J gave up 4 bases and V 5 bases, and 4 bases lay outside the gene matches. CDR3 residues: CASSWAGGETQYF. Here the CDR3 DNA reads TGTGCCAGTAGTTGGGCAGGGGGAGAGACCCAGTACTTC.

This clone was seen more than once but under ten times. The chain employs TRBV30 and TRBJ2-3; D remains unclear. This CDR3 is 13 amino acids long. V shed 2 bases and J shed 4 bases, with 10 bases lying between them. Germline V lookup: CDR1 GTSNPN, CDR2 SVGIG (reference sequence). CDR3 in amino acids: CAWSSSAADTQYF. CDR3 bases: TGTGCCTGGAGTTCCTCCGCGGCAGATACGCAGTATTTT.

This rearrangement joins TRBV5-1 to TRBJ2-7; maybe TRBD1 (6 bases). Germline values: CDR1 SGHRS, CDR2 YFSETQ. This CDR3 contains 15 residues. V was clipped by 0 bases and J by 0 bases, with 10 bases between them. The CDR3 reads CASSLDGQSSYEQYF. The CDR3, as DNA: TGCGCCAGCAGCTTGGATGGACAGAGCTCCTACGAGCAGTACTTC.

The chain couples TRBV5-1 to TRBJ2-5; no firm D call. This CDR3 comprises 13 residues. Germline CDR1 reads SGHRS; CDR2 reads YFSETQ. V lost 0 bases to trimming and J lost 4 bases, with 7 bases between them. CDR3 nucleotides: TGCGCCAGCAGCTTGGGACAAGTAGAGACCCAGTACTTC. Translating it yields CASSLGQVETQYF. Full variable domain (missing parts from reference TRBV5-1 and TRBJ2-5): KAGVTQTPRYLIKTRGQQVTLSCSPISGHRSVSWYQQTPGQGLQFLFEYFSETQRNKGNFPGRFSGRQFSNSRSEMNVSTLELGDSALYLCASSLGQVETQYFGPGTRLLVL.

V and J are TRBV9 and TRBJ1-5, with TRBD1 as a possible D gene (6 bases). Germline V gene lookup returns CDR1 SGDLS and CDR2 YYNGEE. The CDR3 is 15 amino acids. Trimming shortened V by 0 bases and J by 5 bases, and 12 bases separated the two germline ends. The CDR3 spells CASSVDPGEHQPQHF. CDR3 nucleotide sequence: TGTGCCAGCAGCGTAGATCCAGGGGAACATCAGCCCCAGCATTTT.

The V gene is TRBV4-2, the J gene TRBJ2-5; D gene unclear. This CDR3 contains 13 residues. Germline V lookup: CDR1 LGHNA, CDR2 YNFKEQ. Trimming pared 2 bases from V and 5 bases from J, leaving 9 bases between. The CDR3 bases are TGTGCCAGCAGCCAAAAGGAGAGGGAGACCCAGTACTTC. Translated, it gives CASSQKERETQYF.

In its sample, this clone was seen once. V is TRBV29-1 and J is TRBJ2-4; 8 bases are shared with TRBD2. V trimming: 6 bases; J trimming: 2 bases; junction bases outside the gene matches: 12. Germline CDR1 and CDR2: SQVTM and ANQGSEA. The CDR3 covers 16 residues. This CDR3 reads CSVAPGGARTKNIQYF. The CDR3 nucleotides are TGCAGCGTAGCCCCCGGGGGGGCGCGGACCAAAAACATTCAGTACTTC.

This chain joins TRBV29-1 and TRBJ2-2; 8 positions match TRBD1. J gave up 5 bases and V 5 bases, and 4 bases lay outside the gene matches. This CDR3 has 13 residues. Germline CDR1 SQVTM, CDR2 ANQGSEA. The CDR3 DNA reads TGCAGCGTTTCCAGGGGGCTTACCGGGGAGCTGTTTTTT. This sequence encodes CSVSRGLTGELFF.

The chain combines TRBV29-1 with TRBJ1-1; D unclear. The CDR3 runs 11 residues. V gave up 3 bases and J gave up 6 bases, with 8 bases separating them. Germline V gene lookup returns CDR1 SQVTM and CDR2 ANQGSEA. The CDR3: CSVERAAEAFF. DNA of the CDR3: TGCAGCGTTGAGCGGGCGGCTGAAGCTTTCTTT.

This chain uses TRBV7-9 with TRBJ2-3; D may be TRBD2 (6 bases). The CDR3 has 14 amino acids. V was pared by 2 bases and J by 3 bases, with 9 bases between. Germline V gene sequence: CDR1 SEHNR, CDR2 FQNEAQ (reference sequence). The CDR3: CASSLFRGTDTQYF. CDR3 in DNA: TGTGCCAGCAGCTTATTCCGGGGGACAGATACGCAGTATTTT.

This clone was counted once. The chain joins TRBV28 to TRBJ1-1; the D gene is possibly TRBD1 (5 bases). CDR3 length: 15 residues. Germline CDR1 reads MDHEN; CDR2 reads SYDVKM. Between the trimmed V and J ends, which lost 7 bases and 1 base, there was a span of 16 bases. As DNA, the CDR3 is TGTGCCAGCACCTCGGTTGGAGGGACGAACACTGAAGCTTTCTTT. Residues: CASTSVGGTNTEAFF.

The chain has TRBV28 and TRBJ2-2; the match to TRBD1 covers 12 bases. After removal of 4 bases from V and 8 bases from J, the junction contained 8 bases not matched to a gene. Germline CDR1 and CDR2: MDHEN and SYDVKM. The CDR3 covers 16 residues. The CDR3 reads CASSSTGQGAGGELFF. CDR3 DNA: TGTGCCAGCAGTTCCACGGGACAGGGGGCGGGGGGGGAGCTGTTTTTT.

This clone has only a few counts. The rearrangement joins TRBV9 to TRBJ2-7; maybe TRBD2 (6 bases). V was shortened by 0 bases and J by 3 bases, with 10 bases between the two germline ends. The CDR3 length is 14 residues. CDR1 and CDR2 (germline): SGDLS, YYNGEE. CDR3 nucleotide sequence: TGTGCCAGCAGCGTAGAGGTTAGCGGCTACGAGCAGTACTTC. Amino acid sequence: CASSVEVSGYEQYF. Together with reference TRBV9 and TRBJ2-7, the CDR3 gives the full variable domain: DSGVTQTPKHLITATGQRVTLRCSPRSGDLSVYWYQQSLDQGLQFLIQYYNGEERAKGNILERFSAQQFPDLHSELNLSSLELGDSALYFCASSVEVSGYEQYFGPGTRLTVT.

The rearrangement links TRBV10-3 to TRBJ2-5, with TRBD2 matching over 10 bases. After removal of 6 bases from V and 0 bases from J, the junction contained 7 bases not matched to a gene. CDR3 length equals 16 residues. Germline CDR1 and CDR2: ENHRY and SYGVKD. Written as DNA, the CDR3 is TGTGCCATCAGCCAACTAGCGGGGCTGAACCAAGAGACCCAGTACTTC. Its protein is CAISQLAGLNQETQYF.

This clone has only a few counts. The J gene is TRBJ2-1, the V gene TRBV4-2, with TRBD2 matching 11 bases. The V gene end was trimmed by 1 base and the J gene end by 6 bases; junction bases not matched to a gene: 5. The germline V gene encodes CDR1 LGHNA and CDR2 YNFKEQ. CDR3 length equals 16 residues. CDR3 protein: CASSQGASGGINEQFF. In nucleotides, the CDR3 is TGTGCCAGCAGCCAAGGGGCTAGCGGGGGGATCAATGAGCAGTTCTTC.

This clone turned up a few times. The chain recombines TRBV13 with TRBJ2-3; possibly TRBD2 for D (6 bases). Germline V CDR1 and CDR2: PRHDT, FYEKMQ (reference sequence). V lost 6 bases, J lost 10 bases, and 26 bases lay in between. The CDR3 length is 16 residues. In DNA form, the CDR3 reads TGTGCCAGCAGTTCTAAAGGGACGTCGGTGGGGAGGCCGCAGTATTTT. As protein: CASSSKGTSVGRPQYF.

The chain is built from TRBV2 and TRBJ1-2; no reliable D call. Germline CDR1 is SNHLY and CDR2 is FYNNEI. V was pared by 7 bases and J by 3 bases, with 6 bases between. The length of the CDR3 is 11 residues. The CDR3 protein is CASTSDYGYTF. The DNA for the CDR3 is TGTGCCAGCACGAGTGACTATGGCTACACCTTC.

The chain joins TRBV27 to TRBJ2-7, with D perhaps TRBD2 (5 bases). The CDR3 is 12 amino acids. Trimming stripped 6 bases from V and 5 bases from J, with 11 bases between. Per germline, CDR1 MNHEY and CDR2 SMNVEV (reference sequence). The CDR3 DNA reads TGTGCCAGCAGCCCTCGGAGGAACGAGCAGTACTTC. Translation gives CASSPRRNEQYF.